One sample yielded the 16 T cell receptor beta chains listed below, sequenced in a study of cytomegalovirus exposure and HLA in healthy donors (dated by TCRdb to about 2017). The library relied on the immunoSEQ multiplex PCR assay. Drawn from immuneACCESS, this table holds only the in-frame rearrangements with V and J called that TCRdb kept. Clones are partly lost; checked studies trace under half to an unresolved V gene and leave the rest unexplained. This sample has 150,000 to 200,000 clones in its table, and over 80% of those were observed once. 2% to 2.5% of the sample is taken by the ten largest. Sequencing was performed on PBMCs. Source of these receptors: a young man in good health and CMV-seropositive.

The count of this clone is one. The chain combines TRBV30 with TRBJ2-5; weak D call: TRBD1 (5 bases). This CDR3 is built from 14 residues. Trimming removed 4 bases from V and 2 bases from J, with 14 bases in between. CDR1 is GTSNPN, CDR2 SVGIG, per germline (reference sequence). The chain's CDR3 is CAWIPETEQETQYF. CDR3 in DNA: TGTGCCTGGATCCCCGAGACAGAGCAAGAGACCCAGTACTTC.

This clone has just one count. The V and J genes are TRBV9 and TRBJ2-2; maybe TRBD2 (6 bases). This CDR3 region has 15 residues. Germline lookup yields CDR1 SGDLS and CDR2 YYNGEE. With 4 bases removed from V and 0 bases from J, the gap between germline ends came to 10 bases. CDR3 sequence reads: CASSTGGANTGELFF. The CDR3 nucleotides read TGTGCCAGCAGCACGGGCGGGGCGAACACCGGGGAGCTGTTTTTT.

The chain carries TRBV11-2 and TRBJ1-1; D call uncertain. The CDR3 is 14 residues long. V lost 0 bases, J lost 1 base, and 6 bases lay in between. Germline V gene sequence: CDR1 SGHAT, CDR2 FQNNGV. The CDR3 DNA is TGTGCCAGCAGCTTAGATTACGGGAACACTGAAGCTTTCTTT. This sequence encodes CASSLDYGNTEAFF.

This chain joins TRBV5-1 and TRBJ2-7, with 7 bases aligning to TRBD1. The length of the CDR3 is 13 residues. With V trimmed by 7 bases and J by 0 bases, 4 bases remained unmatched. Germline V CDR1 and CDR2: SGHRS, YFSETQ. The CDR3 DNA reads TGCGCCAGCGCACGGGACAGCTCCTACGAGCAGTACTTC. It translates to CASARDSSYEQYF.

The chain has TRBV27 and TRBJ2-4; the D gene is possibly TRBD2 (6 bases). V lost 5 bases and J lost 2, with 10 bases in between. Looked up from germline, CDR1 is MNHEY and CDR2 is SMNVEV (reference sequence). CDR3 length: 14 amino acids. As DNA, the CDR3 is TGTGCCAGCAGTGACGGGACTCCCAAAAACATTCAGTACTTC. Translating gives CASSDGTPKNIQYF.

V usage is TRBV27 and J usage is TRBJ2-7; D gene unclear. CDR1 and CDR2 from the germline V gene are MNHEY and SMNVEV (reference sequence). CDR3 length equals 14 residues. V was shortened by 0 bases and J by 0 bases, with 6 bases between the two germline ends. The CDR3 coding sequence is TGTGCCAGCAGTTTATCCCACTCCTCCTACGAGCAGTACTTC. This codes for CASSLSHSSYEQYF.

The chain has TRBV7-9 and TRBJ1-2, with a tentative D call TRBD1 (5 bases). V was pared by 6 bases and J by 4 bases, with 18 bases between. In germline, CDR1 is SEHNR, CDR2 FQNEAQ (reference sequence). The CDR3 length is 15 residues. CDR3 DNA: TGTGCCAGCAGTCCAAATTCAGGGTTCGGCTATGGCTACACCTTC. Translated: CASSPNSGFGYGYTF. Full variable domain (missing parts from reference TRBV7-9 and TRBJ1-2): DTGVSQNPRHKITKRGQNVTFRCDPISEHNRLYWYRQTLGQGPEFLTYFQNEAQLEKSRLLSDRFSAERPKGSFSTLEIQRTEQGDSAMYLCASSPNSGFGYGYTFGSGTRLTVV.

The rearrangement links TRBV27 to TRBJ2-7; 7 bases agree with TRBD2. This CDR3 has 12 residues. CDR1 is MNHEY, CDR2 SMNVEV, per germline (reference sequence). V lost 3 bases, J lost 6 bases, and 2 bases stayed unmatched. The CDR3 DNA reads as TGTGCCAGCAGTTTGCGGGGGACCGAGCAGTACTTC. Protein: CASSLRGTEQYF.

The V and J genes are TRBV11-2 and TRBJ2-4; 12 bases map to TRBD2. Germline CDR1 and CDR2: SGHAT and FQNNGV. J gave up 7 bases and V 2 bases, and 3 bases lay outside the gene matches. This CDR3 comprises 15 residues. CDR3 in DNA: TGTGCCAGCAGCTTACTAGCGGGGGGGCCCAACATTCAGTACTTC. Its protein is CASSLLAGGPNIQYF.

The rearrangement links TRBV18 to TRBJ2-3, with 8 bases identical to TRBD1. Trimming took 4 bases from V and 8 from J; bases not matched to a gene: 14. CDR3 length: 16 amino acids. Germline V gene lookup returns CDR1 KGHSH and CDR2 LQKENI. CDR3 in amino acids: CASSLGGQALPGTQYF. The CDR3 DNA follows: TGTGCCAGCTCACTCGGGGGACAGGCGCTCCCCGGTACGCAGTATTTT. Supplemented by reference TRBV18 and TRBJ2-3, the full variable domain reads NAGVMQNPRHLVRRRGQEARLRCSPMKGHSHVYWYRQLPEEGLKFMVYLQKENIIDESGMPKERFSAEFPKEGPSILRIQQVVRGDSAAYFCASSLGGQALPGTQYFGPGTRLTVL.

The CDR3 loop reads CASRSGREGNEQFF. DNA for the CDR3: TGTGCCAGCCGCTCGGGAAGGGAGGGCAATGAGCAGTTCTTC. The chain joins TRBV6-1 to TRBJ2-1; 7 nucleotides align to TRBD2. The CDR3 covers 14 residues. The germline V gene has CDR1 MNHNS and CDR2 SASEGT. V shed 8 bases and J 6 bases; nucleotides not matched to a gene: 10.

Details on this clone: In the same sample, other DNA sequences code for this CDR3. The rearrangement joins TRBV7-9 to TRBJ2-7, with D hard to call. The CDR3 is made up of 11 amino acids. Germline CDR1 is SEHNR and CDR2 is FQNEAQ (reference sequence). Trimming removed 5 bases from V and 3 bases from J, with 5 bases in between. CDR3 bases: TGTGCCAGCAGCCCCCACTACGAGCAGTACTTC. The encoded protein is CASSPHYEQYF.

This clone was seen only a few times. J is TRBJ1-2 and V is TRBV7-9; 8 bases agree with TRBD1. Germline CDR1 reads SEHNR; CDR2 reads FQNEAQ (reference sequence). The junction had 5 bases not matched to a gene; V was cut back by 4 bases and J by 1 base. This CDR3 is built from 15 residues. CDR3: CASSSGTGFNYGYTF. CDR3 DNA: TGTGCCAGCAGCTCCGGGACAGGATTTAACTATGGCTACACCTTC.

The chain recombines TRBV7-9 with TRBJ1-4; maybe TRBD1 (5 bases). CDR3 length equals 14 residues. Germline-derived CDR1 and CDR2 are SEHNR and FQNEAQ (reference sequence). V was clipped by 7 bases and J by 8 bases, with 17 bases between them. In DNA, the CDR3 is TGTGCCAGCACCCAAGGCGGGGGGAAAGAAAAACTGTTTTTT. It yields the protein CASTQGGGKEKLFF.

V usage is TRBV9 and J usage is TRBJ1-1; a possible D gene is TRBD1 (5 bases). The CDR3 runs 17 residues. Trimming stripped 7 bases from V and 4 bases from J, with 26 bases between. From germline, CDR1 is SGDLS and CDR2 YYNGEE. The CDR3 reads CASGEPSGTRIGTEAFF. In DNA form, the CDR3 reads TGTGCCAGCGGCGAACCCTCCGGGACTCGCATCGGCACTGAAGCTTTCTTT.

This chain joins TRBV19 and TRBJ1-5; 9 nucleotides align to TRBD1. This CDR3 contains 13 residues. The V gene end was trimmed by 6 bases and the J gene end by 10 bases; junction bases not matched to a gene: 7. From germline, CDR1 is LNHDA and CDR2 SQIVND (reference sequence). The CDR3 is CASSPGQGSPQHF. The CDR3 coding sequence is TGTGCCAGTAGCCCGGGACAGGGCAGTCCCCAGCATTTT. The complete variable domain, with remaining parts taken from reference TRBV19 and TRBJ1-5, reads DGGITQSPKYLFRKEGQNVTLSCEQNLNHDAMYWYRQDPGQGLRLIYYSQIVNDFQKGDIAEGYSVSREKKESFPLTVTSAQKNPTAFYLCASSPGQGSPQHFGDGTRLSIL.